The clone carrying this T cell receptor (beta chain) has more than one count but fewer than ten. Its antigen is undetermined. This sample was included in a study of T-cell memory formation after mild COVID-19. Germline V CDR1 and CDR2: KGHDR, SFDVKD. This CDR3 contains 12 residues. Trimming shortened V by 11 bases and J by 0 bases, and 10 bases separated the two germline ends. Whole-study results and caveats: Contracting clones from day 15 to 85 showed balanced CD4/CD8; later expanders favored CD4+. CD8+ contracting clones occupied EMRA, while CD4+ ones occupied mainly CM and EM.

TCRdb re-analysed the 5' RACE reads in MiXCR, keeping a single row per CDR3 protein. The sample consists of around 320,000 distinct CDR3 sequences, 19% of them appearing once. The clonotype originates from a man in his late teens or twenties who had mild COVID-19 (a few samples of this study predate the infection). Cell type and time point are not known. The chain has TRBV24-1 and TRBJ2-7; the D gene is possibly TRBD2 (6 bases). The sample taken for sequencing was PBMCs or a T cell subset sorted from them (not recorded which). CDR3: CAIPTSSYEQYF. Written as DNA, the CDR3 is TGTGCCATCCCGACTAGCTCCTACGAGCAGTACTTC.